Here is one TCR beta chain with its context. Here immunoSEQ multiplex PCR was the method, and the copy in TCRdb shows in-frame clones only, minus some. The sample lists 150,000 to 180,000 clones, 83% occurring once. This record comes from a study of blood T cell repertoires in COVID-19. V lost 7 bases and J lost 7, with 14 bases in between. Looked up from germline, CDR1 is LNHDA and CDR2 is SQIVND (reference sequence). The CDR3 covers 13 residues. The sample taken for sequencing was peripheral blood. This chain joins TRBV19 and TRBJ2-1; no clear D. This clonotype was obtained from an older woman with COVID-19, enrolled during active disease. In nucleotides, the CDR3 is TGTGCCAGTAATCGACGGGTAGGAAATGAGCAGTTCTTC. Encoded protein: CASNRRVGNEQFF.